Shown below are 7 T cell receptor beta chains from a single sample sequenced in a study of blood T cell repertoires in COVID-19. TCRdb's table, derived via immunoSEQ multiplex PCR, lists solely in-frame clones and lacks some. The sample carries 150,000 to 180,000 clones, approximately 86% recorded once. The source material was peripheral blood. All receptors come from a man in his 60s with COVID-19, enrolled during active disease.

This chain connects TRBV10-3 to TRBJ2-3, with D unresolved. V was trimmed by 8 bases and J by 6 bases, leaving 9 bases between them. Per germline, CDR1 ENHRY and CDR2 SYGVKD. This CDR3 has 11 amino acids. Here the CDR3 reads CAIGALDTQYF. CDR3 sequence (DNA): TGTGCCATCGGTGCCTTGGATACGCAGTATTTT.

The chain carries TRBV15 and TRBJ2-4; D gene uncertain. The CDR3 runs to 13 residues. Trimming removed 4 bases from V and 4 bases from J, with 8 bases in between. From germline, CDR1 is LNHNV and CDR2 YYDKDF (reference sequence). In nucleotides, the CDR3 is TGTGCCACCAGCATTGGGCTGAAAAACATTCAGTACTTC. Its translation is CATSIGLKNIQYF.

The chain employs TRBV6-5 and TRBJ1-1; maybe TRBD1 (6 bases). V was shortened by 10 bases and J by 0 bases, with 12 bases between the two germline ends. This CDR3 region has 13 residues. Germline V lookup: CDR1 MNHEY, CDR2 SVGAGI. CDR3 residues: CATPGHMNTEAFF. CDR3 DNA sequence: TGTGCCACCCCGGGACATATGAACACTGAAGCTTTCTTT.

This rearrangement joins TRBV7-2 to TRBJ2-2; D call uncertain. The V gene's germline CDR1 is SGHTA and CDR2 FQGNSA. V was pared by 7 bases and J by 4 bases, with 13 bases between. The CDR3 is made up of 14 amino acids. The DNA for the CDR3 is TGTGCCAGCACCCCCCGCAGATTCACCGGGGAGCTGTTTTTT. The encoded protein is CASTPRRFTGELFF. Full variable domain (rest looked up from reference TRBV7-2 and TRBJ2-2): GAGVSQSPSNKVTEKGKDVELRCDPISGHTALYWYRQSLGQGLEFLIYFQGNSAPDKSGLPSDRFSAERTGGSVSTLTIQRTQQEDSAVYLCASTPRRFTGELFFGEGSRLTVL.

The rearrangement links TRBV7-5 to TRBJ1-4; the table assigns TRBD1, which was not confirmed against the DNA. TRBV7-5 is listed as a pseudogene. This CDR3 has 16 amino acids. CDR3 residues: CARSFPEQGAEEKLFF. The DNA for the CDR3 is TGTGCCAGAAGTTTCCCGGAACAGGGGGCAGAAGAAAAACTGTTTTTT.

This sequence joins TRBV6-5 and TRBJ1-1, with D perhaps matching TRBD1 (6 bases). Germline V gives CDR1 MNHEY, CDR2 SVGAGI. The germline V and J ends were trimmed by 7 bases and 4 bases, with 16 bases remaining between them. CDR3 length: 14 residues. CDR3 loop: CASKEAGVTTEAFF. As DNA, the CDR3 is TGTGCCAGCAAGGAGGCAGGGGTGACCACTGAAGCTTTCTTT.

This sequence joins TRBV29-1 and TRBJ1-1; a weak D match, TRBD1 (5 bases). The V gene's germline CDR1 is SQVTM and CDR2 ANQGSEA. This CDR3 has 15 residues. Trimming removed 7 bases from V and 0 bases from J, with 18 bases in between. CDR3 residues: CSAGGGPILNTEAFF. CDR3 nucleotide sequence: TGCAGCGCCGGGGGGGGACCGATATTGAACACTGAAGCTTTCTTT.